This is a list of T cell receptor beta chains from one sample in a study of blood T cell repertoires in COVID-19. The table came from immunoSEQ multiplex PCR; TCRdb's copy has only in-frame clones and leaves some out. The sample shows fewer than 150,000 clones, 84% of them seen only once. The material sequenced was peripheral blood. The receptors stem from a human donor in a cohort sampled during active COVID-19. Both conserved end residues are part of each CDR3. D genes are given only for firm matches. Size is stated for part of the rows, as once, few or many counts, or as a class when the clone is expanded.

j_call | v_call | clone_size | d_call | cdr3_nt | cdr3_aa
TRBJ2-1 | TRBV3-1/TRBV3-2 | NA | TRBD2 | TGTGCCAGCAGCCAAGATCGGCTAGCGGGAGTTGAGCAGTTCTTC | CASSQDRLAGVEQFF
TRBJ1-2 | TRBV7-8 | NA | TRBD1 | TGTGCCAGCAGCTTACAGGGGGCGAGCGGCTACACCTTC | CASSLQGASGYTF
TRBJ2-3 | TRBV7-2 | once | NA | TGTGCCAGCAGCGGTCGCTATCGGACAGATACGCAGTATTTT | CASSGRYRTDTQYF
TRBJ2-2 | TRBV5-1 | NA | NA | TGCGCCAGCAGCTTGAAAGGGGGTCGGTTGGCCGGGGAGCTGTTTTTT | CASSLKGGRLAGELFF
TRBJ2-7 | TRBV5-1 | NA | NA | TGCGCCAGCAGCTTGGAACAGGGCCTCCGGGAGCAGTACTTC | CASSLEQGLREQYF
TRBJ2-5 | TRBV5-4 | NA | NA | TGTGCCAGCAGCTTGGGAGCGGAGCCAACCCGGTCCCAGTACTTC | CASSLGAEPTRSQYF
TRBJ1-3 | TRBV5-6 | NA | NA | TGTGCCAGCAGCTTGATTTCGGCAGGGGGAAACACCATATATTTT | CASSLISAGGNTIYF
TRBJ1-2 | TRBV5-1 | once | TRBD1 | TGCGCCAGCAGCGCGCGGGACAGGGGCACTATCCTCTATGGCTACACCTTC | CASSARDRGTILYGYTF
TRBJ2-1 | TRBV3-1/TRBV3-2 | NA | TRBD2 | TGTGCCAGCAGCCAAACGTGGGGGGGGAATGAGCAGTTCTTC | CASSQTWGGNEQFF
TRBJ1-6 | TRBV6-5 | NA | TRBD1 | TGTGCCAGCAGTTACTCGACAGGGGTGGCGTCACCCCTCCACTTT | CASSYSTGVASPLHF
TRBJ2-7 | TRBV6-6 | NA | TRBD1 | TGTGCCAGCAGGCCGCACGACAGGGATGTGTACGAGCAGTACTTC | CASRPHDRDVYEQYF
TRBJ2-7 | TRBV11-2 | NA | TRBD2 | TGTGCCAGCAACGGGGGGGGGCGATCGGGCGAGCAGTACTTC | CASNGGGRSGEQYF
TRBJ2-1 | TRBV15 | NA | TRBD1 | TGTGCCACCGGACAGGGTCGAGGTGAGCAGTTCTTC | CATGQGRGEQFF
TRBJ2-7 | TRBV10-3 | few | TRBD2 | TGTGCCACCACATCCGGCCAACTAGCGGGGGAAACCTACGAGCAGTACTTC | CATTSGQLAGETYEQYF
TRBJ1-4 | TRBV30 | NA | TRBD1 | TGTGCCTGGAGTCCAATAAAACAGGGGTTTGGTGAAAAACTGTTTTTT | CAWSPIKQGFGEKLFF